Each of the 25 T cell receptor beta chains below was sequenced from the same sample in a study of T cell changes during pregnancy in multiple sclerosis. The repertoire was sequenced with immunoSEQ multiplex PCR; TCRdb's copy has only in-frame clones and lacks some. Counted here are roughly 60,000 clones, roughly 92% occurring once; the ten biggest clones make up more than 1.2%. The material sequenced was peripheral blood, taken in the second trimester of pregnancy. The receptors were gathered from a female donor with multiple sclerosis, enrolled in a pregnancy study.

This clone came up a few times. This chain uses TRBV13 with TRBJ2-7, with 10 bases fitting TRBD2. Germline lookup yields CDR1 PRHDT and CDR2 FYEKMQ (reference sequence). The CDR3 runs to 17 residues. V was clipped by 5 bases and J by 4 bases; unmatched bases: 14. CDR3 amino acids: CASSPQAGGPISYEQYF. In DNA form, the CDR3 reads TGTGCCAGCAGCCCCCAAGCGGGAGGGCCGATTAGTTACGAGCAGTACTTC.

In regard to this clone: The junction departs from the called germline gene at one end, perhaps through a read error. V usage is TRBV2 and J usage is TRBJ1-2, with 8 bases identical to TRBD1. The germline CDR1 and CDR2 sequences are SNHLY and FYNNEI. The CDR3 consists of 12 residues. CDR3 sequence: CTDRGSNYGYTF. The CDR3 region has the DNA TGCACCGACAGGGGCTCTAACTATGGCTACACCTTC. The full variable domain, completed using reference TRBV2 and TRBJ1-2, is EPEVTQTPSHQVTQMGQEVILRCVPISNHLYFYWYRQILGQKVEFLVSFYNNEISEKSEIFDDQFSVERPDGSNFTLKIRSTKLEDSAMYFCTDRGSNYGYTFGSGTRLTVV.

V gene TRBV6-5 combines with J gene TRBJ2-7; TRBD1 agrees at 7 bases. Germline V gives CDR1 MNHEY, CDR2 SVGAGI. The CDR3 extends over 16 amino acids. Trimming at V came to 0 bases and at J to 0 bases, leaving 5 bases not matched to a gene. The CDR3 spells CASSYSTGESSYEQYF. The CDR3 bases are TGTGCCAGCAGTTACTCTACAGGGGAAAGCTCCTACGAGCAGTACTTC.

V usage is TRBV2 and J usage is TRBJ2-3, with a tentative D call TRBD1 (6 bases). Germline values: CDR1 SNHLY, CDR2 FYNNEI. The CDR3 is 14 residues long. V shed 7 bases and J shed 4 bases, with 15 bases lying between them. The CDR3 nucleotides read TGTGCCAGCACCCGAGGGGGACAAGCAGATACGCAGTATTTT. This encodes CASTRGGQADTQYF.

In its sample, this clone was seen a few times. The chain recombines TRBV11-2 with TRBJ2-5; D not resolved. The V end lost 1 base, the J end lost 5 bases, and 14 bases lay between the germline ends. Germline CDR1 and CDR2: SGHAT and FQNNGV. The CDR3 loop spans 15 amino acids. CDR3 DNA sequence: TGTGCCAGCAGCTTAGCGTCGGTCGGTTCGGAGACCCAGTACTTC. Translated: CASSLASVGSETQYF.

The J gene is TRBJ2-7, the V gene TRBV27, with TRBD1 matching 8 bases. Germline assignment: CDR1 MNHEY and CDR2 SMNVEV (reference sequence). V lost 5 bases to trimming and J lost 4 bases; unmatched junction nucleotides: 7. The CDR3 is 14 amino acids. CDR3 in DNA: TGTGCCAGCAGTGCCTGGGACAGGTTTTACGAGCAGTACTTC. As protein: CASSAWDRFYEQYF.

The rearrangement links TRBV14 to TRBJ2-3; 7 bases fit TRBD1. This CDR3 has 13 amino acids. Germline assignment: CDR1 SGHDN and CDR2 FVKESK. The V segment lost 2 bases and the J segment 7 bases; nucleotides outside the gene matches: 3. In nucleotides, the CDR3 is TGTGCCAGCAGCCAACACAGGGGCCATACGCAGTATTTT. Amino acid sequence: CASSQHRGHTQYF.

J is TRBJ2-7 and V is TRBV27; D possibly corresponds to TRBD2 (6 bases). Trimming removed 0 bases at V and 0 bases at J, with 9 bases between. The CDR3 covers 15 residues. CDR1 is MNHEY, CDR2 SMNVEV, per germline (reference sequence). CDR3 loop: CASSLSLGGSYEQYF. DNA of the CDR3: TGTGCCAGCAGTTTATCGTTGGGAGGCTCCTACGAGCAGTACTTC.

The J gene is TRBJ2-1, the V gene TRBV2; D is undetermined. Germline CDR1 and CDR2: SNHLY and FYNNEI. With 0 bases removed from V and 9 bases from J, the gap between germline ends came to 12 bases. This CDR3 spans 14 amino acids. CDR3 amino acids: CASSEARQLGEQFF. CDR3 DNA: TGTGCCAGCAGTGAAGCGCGGCAGTTGGGTGAGCAGTTCTTC. Filled out from reference TRBV2 and TRBJ2-1, the complete variable domain reads EPEVTQTPSHQVTQMGQEVILRCVPISNHLYFYWYRQILGQKVEFLVSFYNNEISEKSEIFDDQFSVERPDGSNFTLKIRSTKLEDSAMYFCASSEARQLGEQFFGPGTRLTVL.

This clone has a single count. The chain recombines TRBV28 with TRBJ1-2; 7 positions match TRBD1. The CDR3 extends over 14 amino acids. After removal of 5 bases from V and 4 bases from J, the junction contained 7 bases not matched to a gene. From germline, CDR1 is MDHEN and CDR2 SYDVKM. CDR3 sequence: CASSPTGNLYGYTF. CDR3 nucleotides: TGTGCCAGCAGTCCGACAGGGAACCTCTATGGCTACACCTTC.

This chain joins TRBV5-6 and TRBJ1-2, with D maybe TRBD1 (5 bases). Germline V gene sequence: CDR1 SGHDT, CDR2 YYEEEE. CDR3 length: 14 residues. V lost 3 bases, J lost 4 bases, and 13 bases lay in between. The CDR3 region has the DNA TGTGCCAGCAGCTCGGGGGAGGGTCTCTATGGCTACACCTTC. This encodes CASSSGEGLYGYTF.

V and J are TRBV11-2 and TRBJ2-3; 9 bases line up with TRBD1. Trimming at V came to 2 bases and at J to 4 bases, leaving 16 bases not matched to a gene. Germline CDR1 and CDR2: SGHAT and FQNNGV. This CDR3 has 19 amino acids. CDR3 bases: TGTGCCAGCAGCTTACCGTCCCGGGACAGGGTCAGCACGGCAGATACGCAGTATTTT. Protein: CASSLPSRDRVSTADTQYF.

V gene TRBV6-5 combines with J gene TRBJ2-7; 13 nucleotides align to TRBD2. Germline V lookup: CDR1 MNHEY, CDR2 SVGAGI. After removal of 0 bases from V and 2 bases from J, the junction contained 1 base not matched to a gene. The CDR3 consists of 16 residues. CDR3: CASSYSGTSGTYEQYF. In DNA form, the CDR3 reads TGTGCCAGCAGTTACTCGGGGACTAGCGGGACCTACGAGCAGTACTTC.

V gene TRBV5-6 combines with J gene TRBJ2-3; D is undetermined. Germline CDR1 SGHDT, CDR2 YYEEEE. There are 12 residues in the CDR3. Trimming pared 0 bases from V and 4 bases from J, leaving 3 bases between. The CDR3 sequence is CASSLASDTQYF. DNA for the CDR3: TGTGCCAGCAGCTTGGCCTCAGATACGCAGTATTTT.

The rearrangement joins TRBV2 to TRBJ2-1; 7 bases are shared with TRBD2. V lost 3 bases to trimming and J lost 7 bases; unmatched junction nucleotides: 0. CDR3 size: 12 residues. From germline, CDR1 is SNHLY and CDR2 FYNNEI. The CDR3 spells CASSEGLNEQFF. In DNA form, the CDR3 reads TGTGCCAGCAGTGAGGGACTAAATGAGCAGTTCTTC. Using reference TRBV2 and TRBJ2-1 for the parts outside the CDR3, the full variable domain is EPEVTQTPSHQVTQMGQEVILRCVPISNHLYFYWYRQILGQKVEFLVSFYNNEISEKSEIFDDQFSVERPDGSNFTLKIRSTKLEDSAMYFCASSEGLNEQFFGPGTRLTVL.

The chain carries TRBV27 and TRBJ2-7; 10 positions match TRBD1. The CDR3 totals 15 residues. J was trimmed by 6 bases and V by 5 bases; bases with no gene match: 10. CDR1 MNHEY and CDR2 SMNVEV come from the germline V gene (reference sequence). In nucleotides, the CDR3 is TGTGCCAGCAGTGCGCGGGACAGGGGATCCACCGAGCAGTACTTC. Its translation is CASSARDRGSTEQYF.

CDR3 in DNA: TGTGCCAGCAGTGGACTTCTCCGGACAGGGGATGGCTACACCTTC. It codes for CASSGLLRTGDGYTF. J is TRBJ1-2 and V is TRBV27; 9 bases are shared with TRBD1. The ends lost 5 bases at V and 6 bases at J; junction bases unmatched: 10. CDR1 and CDR2 from the germline V gene are MNHEY and SMNVEV (reference sequence). The CDR3 spans 15 residues.

This rearrangement joins TRBV4-2 to TRBJ2-3; D is undetermined. CDR1 is LGHNA and CDR2 is YNFKEQ in the germline V gene. This CDR3 contains 14 residues. The V gene lost 0 bases and the J gene lost 5 bases, with 9 bases spanning the gap. The CDR3 loop reads CASSQETPGDTQYF. The CDR3 DNA reads TGTGCCAGCAGCCAAGAGACCCCGGGAGATACGCAGTATTTT.

In its sample, this clone was seen a few times. The chain links TRBV30 to TRBJ1-3, with D maybe TRBD1 (6 bases). The CDR3 runs 15 residues. Germline values: CDR1 GTSNPN, CDR2 SVGIG (reference sequence). CDR3 bases: TGTGCACACACCCTGGGCAGGGGCTCTGGAAACACCATATATTTT. Translating gives CAHTLGRGSGNTIYF.

This clone was seen only once. The CDR3 DNA follows: TGTGCCAGCAGCTTAGGGTCGGGCTCTGGGGCCAACGTCCTGACTTTC. As protein: CASSLGSGSGANVLTF. The chain recombines TRBV11-3 with TRBJ2-6; D uncertain. CDR3 size: 16 residues. Germline CDR1 reads SGHNT; CDR2 reads YENEEA. V was clipped by 1 base and J by 0 bases, with 7 bases between them.

J is TRBJ2-7 and V is TRBV7-2; the match to TRBD1 covers 8 bases. CDR1 is SGHTA, CDR2 FQGNSA, per germline. J gave up 4 bases and V 3 bases, and 8 bases lay outside the gene matches. The CDR3 extends over 15 amino acids. In DNA form, the CDR3 reads TGTGCCAGCAGCTTTAACAGGGGGGACGGTTACGAGCAGTACTTC. Translating gives CASSFNRGDGYEQYF. Variable domain in full (rest from reference TRBV7-2 and TRBJ2-7): GAGVSQSPSNKVTEKGKDVELRCDPISGHTALYWYRQSLGQGLEFLIYFQGNSAPDKSGLPSDRFSAERTGGSVSTLTIQRTQQEDSAVYLCASSFNRGDGYEQYFGPGTRLTVT.

The chain links TRBV7-2 to TRBJ2-4; D is uncertain. Trimming shortened V by 3 bases and J by 0 bases, and 15 bases separated the two germline ends. Looked up from germline, CDR1 is SGHTA and CDR2 is FQGNSA. The CDR3 is 17 residues long. The CDR3 nucleotides read TGTGCCAGCAGCTTCTCGGGTATCGGAGTAGCCAAAAACATTCAGTACTTC. Protein product: CASSFSGIGVAKNIQYF.

V usage is TRBV4-1 and J usage is TRBJ2-3, with 7 bases matching TRBD1. The CDR3 spans 15 residues. The V gene's germline CDR1 is MGHRA and CDR2 YSYEKL. The junction had 10 bases not matched to a gene; V was cut back by 8 bases and J by 2 bases. DNA of the CDR3: TGCGCCAGCCACGTCGGGGACAGCGCCACAGATACGCAGTATTTT. It translates to CASHVGDSATDTQYF.

The chain joins TRBV4-1 to TRBJ1-2; D perhaps matches TRBD1 (6 bases). Trimming stripped 3 bases from V and 0 bases from J, with 14 bases between. This CDR3 is 16 amino acids long. The germline V gene encodes CDR1 MGHRA and CDR2 YSYEKL. CDR3 loop: CASSQGAGHPNYGYTF. CDR3 nucleotides: TGCGCCAGCAGCCAGGGGGCGGGCCATCCTAACTATGGCTACACCTTC.

This chain links TRBV5-5 with TRBJ2-2; 9 bases match TRBD2. The V gene's germline CDR1 is SGHKS and CDR2 YYEKEE (reference sequence). V shed 4 bases and J 6 bases; nucleotides not matched to a gene: 13. This CDR3 is 17 amino acids long. The DNA for the CDR3 is TGTGCCAGCAGCGTTTATTATGCTAGCGGGATATCCGGGGAGCTGTTTTTT. It translates to CASSVYYASGISGELFF.